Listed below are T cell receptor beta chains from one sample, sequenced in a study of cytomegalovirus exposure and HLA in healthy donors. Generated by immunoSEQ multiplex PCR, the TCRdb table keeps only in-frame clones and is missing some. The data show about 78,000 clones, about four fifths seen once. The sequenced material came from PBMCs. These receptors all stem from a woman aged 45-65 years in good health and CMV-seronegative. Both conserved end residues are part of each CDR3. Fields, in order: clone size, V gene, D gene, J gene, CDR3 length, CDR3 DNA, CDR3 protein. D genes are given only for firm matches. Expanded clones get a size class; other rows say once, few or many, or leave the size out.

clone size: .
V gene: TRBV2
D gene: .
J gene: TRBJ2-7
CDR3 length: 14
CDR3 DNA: TGTGCCAGCAGTGAAGGGGGGGAAGAGTACGAGCAGTACTTC
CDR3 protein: CASSEGGEEYEQYF

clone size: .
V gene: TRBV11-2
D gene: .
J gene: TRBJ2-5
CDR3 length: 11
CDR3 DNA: TGTGCCAGCCTTGGGGAGGAGACCCAGTACTTC
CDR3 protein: CASLGEETQYF

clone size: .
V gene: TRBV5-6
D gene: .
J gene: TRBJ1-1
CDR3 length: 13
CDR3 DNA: TGTGCCAGCGTTTCAGGGTTGGAGACTGAAGCTTTCTTT
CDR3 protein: CASVSGLETEAFF

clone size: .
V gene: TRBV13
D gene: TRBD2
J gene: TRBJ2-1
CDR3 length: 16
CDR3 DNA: TGTGCCAGCAGCTCACTAGCGGGAGACACCTACAATGAGCAGTTCTTC
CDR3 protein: CASSSLAGDTYNEQFF

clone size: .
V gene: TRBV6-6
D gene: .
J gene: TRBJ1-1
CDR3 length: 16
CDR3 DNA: TGTGCCAGCAGTTACTCGAGGCCCAGGGTGGAGACTGAAGCTTTCTTT
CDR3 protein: CASSYSRPRVETEAFF

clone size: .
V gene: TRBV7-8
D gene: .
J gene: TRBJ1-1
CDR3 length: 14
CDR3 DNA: TGTGCCAGCAGTCCCATAAACTCGGGAACTGAAGCTTTCTTT
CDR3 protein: CASSPINSGTEAFF

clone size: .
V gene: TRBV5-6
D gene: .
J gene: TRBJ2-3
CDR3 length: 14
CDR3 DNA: TGTGCCAGCAGCGCGGGACGGATCACAGATACGCAGTATTTT
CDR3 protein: CASSAGRITDTQYF

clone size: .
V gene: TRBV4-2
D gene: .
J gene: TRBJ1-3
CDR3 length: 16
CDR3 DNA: TGTGCCAGCAGCCAAGATGTGGGGGGCTCTGGAAACACCATATATTTT
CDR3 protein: CASSQDVGGSGNTIYF

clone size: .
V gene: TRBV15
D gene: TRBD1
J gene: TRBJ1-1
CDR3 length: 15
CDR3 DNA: TGTGCCACGACACAGGGGGCTCTCAGGAACACTGAAGCTTTCTTT
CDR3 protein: CATTQGALRNTEAFF

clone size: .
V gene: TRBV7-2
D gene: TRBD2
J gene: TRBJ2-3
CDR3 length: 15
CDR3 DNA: TGTGCCAGCAGCTTCAGCGGGGGGGCCGTAGATACGCAGTATTTT
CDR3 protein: CASSFSGGAVDTQYF

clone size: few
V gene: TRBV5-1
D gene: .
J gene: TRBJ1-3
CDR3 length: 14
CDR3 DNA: TGCGCCAGCACCCCTCCGGGAGATGGAAACACCATATATTTT
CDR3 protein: CASTPPGDGNTIYF

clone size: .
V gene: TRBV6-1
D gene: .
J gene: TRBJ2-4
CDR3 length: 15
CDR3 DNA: TGTGCCAGCAGTTTGACTAGTCGAAAAGAAAACATTCAGTACTTC
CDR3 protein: CASSLTSRKENIQYF

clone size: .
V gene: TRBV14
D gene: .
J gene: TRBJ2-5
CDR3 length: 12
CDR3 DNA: TGTGCCAGCAGCCTGACACTGGAGACCCAGTACTTC
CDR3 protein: CASSLTLETQYF

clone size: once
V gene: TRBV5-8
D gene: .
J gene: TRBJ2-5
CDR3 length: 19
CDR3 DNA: TGTGCCAGCAGCGCCCAATCCAGGGTGGCGGGGCAGACCCTCCGGCCCCAGTACTTC
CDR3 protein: CASSAQSRVAGQTLRPQYF

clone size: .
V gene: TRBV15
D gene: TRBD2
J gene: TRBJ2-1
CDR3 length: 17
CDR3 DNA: TGTGCCACCAGCGCTAGACTAGCGGGGGGGACTTACAATGAGCAGTTCTTC
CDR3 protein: CATSARLAGGTYNEQFF

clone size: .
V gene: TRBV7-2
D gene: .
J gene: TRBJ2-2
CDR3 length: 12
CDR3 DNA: TGTGCCGCTCGGGGGGCTGGCGGGGAGCTGTTTTTT
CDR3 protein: CAARGAGGELFF

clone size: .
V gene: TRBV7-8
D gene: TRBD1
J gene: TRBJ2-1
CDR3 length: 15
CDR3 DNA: TGTGCCAGCAGCTGGGGACAGGGAAGCTACAATGAGCAGTTCTTC
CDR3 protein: CASSWGQGSYNEQFF

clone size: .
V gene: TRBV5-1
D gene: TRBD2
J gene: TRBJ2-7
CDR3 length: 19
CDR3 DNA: TGCGTCAGCAGCTTGCGAGGGGGACTAGCGCCCGTTCCGCGCTACGAGCAGTACTTC
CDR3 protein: CVSSLRGGLAPVPRYEQYF

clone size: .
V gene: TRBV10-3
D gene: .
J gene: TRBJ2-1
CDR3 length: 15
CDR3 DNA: TGTGCCATCAGTGAAAATCCAGGCTCTTACAATGAGCAGTTCTTC
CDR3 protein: CAISENPGSYNEQFF

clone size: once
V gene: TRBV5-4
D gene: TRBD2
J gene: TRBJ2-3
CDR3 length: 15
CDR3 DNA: TGTGCCAGCAGCACATTAGCGGGGCCCACAGATACGCAGTATTTT
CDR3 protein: CASSTLAGPTDTQYF

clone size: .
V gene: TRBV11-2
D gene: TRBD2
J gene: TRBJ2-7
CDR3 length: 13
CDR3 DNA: TGTGCCAGCAGCCAGGGACGGGGGGGCGAGCAGTACTTC
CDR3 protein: CASSQGRGGEQYF

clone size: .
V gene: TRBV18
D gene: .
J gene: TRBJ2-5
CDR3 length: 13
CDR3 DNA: TGTGCCAGCTCACCTCTGACACAAGAGACCCAGTACTTC
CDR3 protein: CASSPLTQETQYF

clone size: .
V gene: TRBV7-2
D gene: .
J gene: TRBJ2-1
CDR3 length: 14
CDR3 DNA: TGTGCCAGCAGCTTAAACAGAGTTAACAATGAGCAGTTCTTC
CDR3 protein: CASSLNRVNNEQFF

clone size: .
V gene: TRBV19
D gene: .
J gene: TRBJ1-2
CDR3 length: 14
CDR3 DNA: TGTGCCAGTAGCTCGGACTCTTACTGGGATGGCTACACCTTC
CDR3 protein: CASSSDSYWDGYTF

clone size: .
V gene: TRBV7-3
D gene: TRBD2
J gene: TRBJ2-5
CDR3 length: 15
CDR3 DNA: TGTGCCAGCAGCCCCTTGGGAGGGGTGGGGGAGACCCAGTACTTC
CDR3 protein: CASSPLGGVGETQYF

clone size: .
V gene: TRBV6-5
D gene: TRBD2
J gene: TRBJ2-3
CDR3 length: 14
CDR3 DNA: TGTGCCAGCAGTTATACTAGCGGAGGGGATACGCAGTATTTT
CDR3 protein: CASSYTSGGDTQYF

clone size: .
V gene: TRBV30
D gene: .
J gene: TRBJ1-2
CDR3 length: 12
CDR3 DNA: TGTGCCTGGAAAGGTCTCCAGCGGGGCTACACCTTC
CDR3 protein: CAWKGLQRGYTF

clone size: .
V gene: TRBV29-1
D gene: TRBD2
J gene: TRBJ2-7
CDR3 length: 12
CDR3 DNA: TGCAGCGTTCCTGGGGGGACTAACGAGCAGTACTTC
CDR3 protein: CSVPGGTNEQYF

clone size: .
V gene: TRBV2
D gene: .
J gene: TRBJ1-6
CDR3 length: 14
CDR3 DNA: TGTGCCAGCCAACGGGGGGGACCGGAGTCACCCCTCCACTTT
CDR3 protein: CASQRGGPESPLHF

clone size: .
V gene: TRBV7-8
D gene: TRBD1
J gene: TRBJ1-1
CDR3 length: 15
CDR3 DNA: TGTGCCAGCAGCCCTCGGACAGGGTTGAGCACTGAAGCTTTCTTT
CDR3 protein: CASSPRTGLSTEAFF

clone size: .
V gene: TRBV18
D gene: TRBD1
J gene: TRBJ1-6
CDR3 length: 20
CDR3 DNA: TGTGCCAGCTCACTCACAAGACAGGGAAGGAAGGAGGCTCGAGATTCACCCCTCCACTTT
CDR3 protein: CASSLTRQGRKEARDSPLHF

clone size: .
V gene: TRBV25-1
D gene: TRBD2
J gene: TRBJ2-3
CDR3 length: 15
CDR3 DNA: TGTGCCAGCAGTAGGGGCGGGGGGCCCACAGATACGCAGTATTTT
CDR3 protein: CASSRGGGPTDTQYF

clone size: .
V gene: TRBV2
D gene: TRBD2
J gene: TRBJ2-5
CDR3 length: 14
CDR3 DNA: TGTGCCAGCAGTGAGGGGGTAGCGGGAGAGACCCAGTACTTC
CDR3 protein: CASSEGVAGETQYF

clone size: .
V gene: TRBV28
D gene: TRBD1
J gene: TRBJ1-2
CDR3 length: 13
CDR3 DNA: TGTGCCAGCAGGAGGGGACAGACCTATGGCTACACCTTC
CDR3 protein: CASRRGQTYGYTF

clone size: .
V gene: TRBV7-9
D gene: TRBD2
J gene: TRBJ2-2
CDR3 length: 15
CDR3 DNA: TGTGCCAGCAGCTTATTGGGACTAGCGACGTCTGAGCTGTTTTTT
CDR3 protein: CASSLLGLATSELFF

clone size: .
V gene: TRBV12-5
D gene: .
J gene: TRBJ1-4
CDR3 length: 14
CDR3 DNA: TGTGCTAGTGGTTTGGCCGGGGGCGGGGGAAAACTGTTTTTT
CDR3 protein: CASGLAGGGGKLFF

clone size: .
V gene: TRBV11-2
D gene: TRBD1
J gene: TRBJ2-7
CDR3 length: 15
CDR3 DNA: TGTGCCAGCAGCCGTTTACCGGACAGGGTATACGAGCAGTACTTC
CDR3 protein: CASSRLPDRVYEQYF

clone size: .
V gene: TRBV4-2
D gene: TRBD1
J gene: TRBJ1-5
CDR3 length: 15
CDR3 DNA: TGTGCCAGCAGCAACTACAGGGGGATCCAGGAGCCCCAGCATTTT
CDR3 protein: CASSNYRGIQEPQHF

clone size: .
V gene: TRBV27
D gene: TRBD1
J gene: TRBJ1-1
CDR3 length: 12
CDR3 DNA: TGTGCCAGCAGTTTTAGGACAGGTGAAGCTTTCTTT
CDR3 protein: CASSFRTGEAFF

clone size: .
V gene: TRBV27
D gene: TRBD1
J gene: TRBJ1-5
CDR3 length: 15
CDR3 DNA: TGTGCCAGCAGTCTAAAGGGACAGGGGGGTCAGCCCCAGCATTTT
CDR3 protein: CASSLKGQGGQPQHF

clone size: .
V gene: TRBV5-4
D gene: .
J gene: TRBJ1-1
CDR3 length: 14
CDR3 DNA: TGTGCCAGCAGCCCTTGGGCCTCAAACACTGAAGCTTTCTTT
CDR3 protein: CASSPWASNTEAFF